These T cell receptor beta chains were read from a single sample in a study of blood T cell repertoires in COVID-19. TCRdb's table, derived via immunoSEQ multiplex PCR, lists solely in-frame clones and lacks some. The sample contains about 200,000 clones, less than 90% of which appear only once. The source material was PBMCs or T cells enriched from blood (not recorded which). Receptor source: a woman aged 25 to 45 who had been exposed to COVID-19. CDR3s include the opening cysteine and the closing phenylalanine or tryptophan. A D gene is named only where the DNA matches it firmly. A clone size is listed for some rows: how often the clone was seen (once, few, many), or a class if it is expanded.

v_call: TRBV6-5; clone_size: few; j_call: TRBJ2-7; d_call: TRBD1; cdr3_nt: TGTGCCAGCAGTTACGGACAGGGTGCCTACGAGCAGTACTTC; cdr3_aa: CASSYGQGAYEQYF
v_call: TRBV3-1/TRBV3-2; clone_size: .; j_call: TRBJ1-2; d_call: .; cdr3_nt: TGTGCCAGCAGCCGGAACGACAGGCCTCGAGGCTACACCTTC; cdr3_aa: CASSRNDRPRGYTF
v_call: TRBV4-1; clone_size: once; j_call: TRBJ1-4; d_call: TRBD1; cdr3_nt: TGCGCCAGCAGCCATTACGACAGGGGTTTGACTAATGAAAAACTGTTTTTT; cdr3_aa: CASSHYDRGLTNEKLFF
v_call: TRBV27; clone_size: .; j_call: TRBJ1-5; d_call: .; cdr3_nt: TGTGCCACCTCAGGGTCAGGGTTTCAGCCCCAGCATTTT; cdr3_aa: CATSGSGFQPQHF
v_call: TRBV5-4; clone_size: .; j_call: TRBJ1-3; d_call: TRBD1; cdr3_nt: TGTGCCAGCAGTCCACAGGGGGCTGGAAACACCATATATTTT; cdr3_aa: CASSPQGAGNTIYF
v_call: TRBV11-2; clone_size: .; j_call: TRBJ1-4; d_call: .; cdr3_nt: TGTGCCAGCAGCTTATCGGACGGAGGCTCTAATGAAAAACTGTTTTTT; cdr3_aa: CASSLSDGGSNEKLFF
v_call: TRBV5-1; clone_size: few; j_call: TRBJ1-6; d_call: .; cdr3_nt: TGCGCCAGCAGCTACACTTCCGGGGGTTTGGGGCGTTCACCCCTCCACTTT; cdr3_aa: CASSYTSGGLGRSPLHF
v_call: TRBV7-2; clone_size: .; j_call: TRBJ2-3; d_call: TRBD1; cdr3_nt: TGTGCCAGCAGCTTGGCCGGGACAGGGGATGTAAATACGCAGTATTTT; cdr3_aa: CASSLAGTGDVNTQYF
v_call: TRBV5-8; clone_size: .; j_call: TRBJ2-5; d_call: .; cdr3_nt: TGTGCCAGCAGCCCTTGGGGTGGGGGCGCCGGGACCCAGTACTTC; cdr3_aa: CASSPWGGGAGTQYF
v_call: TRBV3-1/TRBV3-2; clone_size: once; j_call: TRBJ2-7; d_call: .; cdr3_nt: TGTGCCAGCAGCGGTTGGGGCCTAGACCTTAGTTTAACCTACGAGCAGTACTTC; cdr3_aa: CASSGWGLDLSLTYEQYF
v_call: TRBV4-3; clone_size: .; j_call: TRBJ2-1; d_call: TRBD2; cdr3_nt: TGCGCCAGCAGCCATGGACTAGCGGGGTACAGACACAATGAGCAGTTCTTC; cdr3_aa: CASSHGLAGYRHNEQFF
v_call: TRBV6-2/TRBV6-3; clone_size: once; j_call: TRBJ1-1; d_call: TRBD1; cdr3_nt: TGTGCCAGCAGTTACGTGACAGGGGTGAACACTGAAGCTTTCTTT; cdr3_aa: CASSYVTGVNTEAFF
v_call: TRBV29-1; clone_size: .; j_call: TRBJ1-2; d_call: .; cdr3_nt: TGCAGCGCTGGGGGACTCGAGGACTATGGCTACACCTTC; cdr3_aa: CSAGGLEDYGYTF
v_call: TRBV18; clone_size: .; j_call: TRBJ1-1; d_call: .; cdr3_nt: TGTGCCAGCTCGGAGGTGAGGAACACTGAAGCTTTCTTT; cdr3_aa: CASSEVRNTEAFF
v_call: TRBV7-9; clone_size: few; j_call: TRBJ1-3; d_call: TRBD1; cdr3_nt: TGTGCCAGCAGCTCCTCCCAGGGGGCTGAAAACACCATATATTTT; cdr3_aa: CASSSSQGAENTIYF
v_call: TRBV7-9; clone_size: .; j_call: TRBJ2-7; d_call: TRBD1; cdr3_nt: TGTGCCAGCAGCTTTGGACAGGGCCCCTACGAGCAGTACTTC; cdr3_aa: CASSFGQGPYEQYF
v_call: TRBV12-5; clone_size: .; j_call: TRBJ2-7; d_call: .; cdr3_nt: TGTGCTAGTGGTCCACAGGAAGTTCCCTTTTCCTACGAGCAGTACTTC; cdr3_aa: CASGPQEVPFSYEQYF
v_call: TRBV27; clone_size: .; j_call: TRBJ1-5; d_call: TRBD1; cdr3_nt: TGTGCCAGCACCGCCGGGACAGGGGATCAGCCCCAGCATTTT; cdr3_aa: CASTAGTGDQPQHF
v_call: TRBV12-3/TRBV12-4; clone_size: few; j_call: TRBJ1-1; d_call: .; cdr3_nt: TGTGCCAGCAGTTTGACAGACACTGAAGCTTTCTTT; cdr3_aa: CASSLTDTEAFF
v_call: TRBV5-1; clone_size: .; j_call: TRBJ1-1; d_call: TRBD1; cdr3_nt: TGCGCCAGCAGCTTGGGGGGACAGGGGATTCAGAACACTGAAGCTTTCTTT; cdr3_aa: CASSLGGQGIQNTEAFF
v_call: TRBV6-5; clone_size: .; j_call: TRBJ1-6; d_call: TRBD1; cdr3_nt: TGTGCCAGCAGTTACTCCCCAGGGGGAAATAATTCACCCCTCCACTTT; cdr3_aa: CASSYSPGGNNSPLHF
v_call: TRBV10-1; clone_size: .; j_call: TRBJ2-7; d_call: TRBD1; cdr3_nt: TGCGCCAGCGCTCGGGACAGGGTGTCCTACGAGCAGTACTTC; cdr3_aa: CASARDRVSYEQYF
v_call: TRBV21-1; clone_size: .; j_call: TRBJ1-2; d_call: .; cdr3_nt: TGTGCCAGCAGCCCGACAGGGAAGGGTCGTCGTTGGGGCTACACCTTC; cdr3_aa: CASSPTGKGRRWGYTF
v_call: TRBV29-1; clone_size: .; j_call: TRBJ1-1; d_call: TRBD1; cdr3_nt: TGCAGCGTTGAGTTTGGCAGGGGGCTTGCTGAAGCTTTCTTT; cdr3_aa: CSVEFGRGLAEAFF
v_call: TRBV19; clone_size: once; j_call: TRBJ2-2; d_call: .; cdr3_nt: TGTGCCAGTAGCGTCGCAGGGGTGGTAGACGGGGAGCTGTTTTTT; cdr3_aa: CASSVAGVVDGELFF
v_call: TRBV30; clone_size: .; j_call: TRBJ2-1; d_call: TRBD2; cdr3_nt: TGTGCCTGGAGTGACCGTAGCGGGGGAAGAGATGAGCAGTTCTTC; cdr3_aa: CAWSDRSGGRDEQFF
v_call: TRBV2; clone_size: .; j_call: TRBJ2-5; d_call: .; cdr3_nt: TGTGCCAGCAGTGAAGGCCCCACTGCGACCCAGTACTTC; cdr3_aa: CASSEGPTATQYF
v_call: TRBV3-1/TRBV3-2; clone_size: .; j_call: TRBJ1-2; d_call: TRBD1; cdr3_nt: TGTGCCAGCAGCCGACAGGGAGGCGGCTACACCTTC; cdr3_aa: CASSRQGGGYTF
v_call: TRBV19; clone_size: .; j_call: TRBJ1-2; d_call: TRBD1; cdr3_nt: TGTGCCAGTAGTATACGGGGACAGCGATCTAACTATGGCTACACCTTC; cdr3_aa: CASSIRGQRSNYGYTF
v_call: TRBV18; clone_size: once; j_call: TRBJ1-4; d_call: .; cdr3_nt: TGTGCCAGCTCACCACCGGGCGCGGGTAATGAAAAACTGTTTTTT; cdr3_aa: CASSPPGAGNEKLFF
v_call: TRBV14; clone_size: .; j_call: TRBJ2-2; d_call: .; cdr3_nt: TGTGCCAGCAGCCCCTTCCTGAGCCACACCGGGGAGCTGTTTTTT; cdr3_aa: CASSPFLSHTGELFF
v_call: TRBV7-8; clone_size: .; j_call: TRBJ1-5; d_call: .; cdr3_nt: TGTGCCAGCAGCTTAGGTGGCGGCGGGGGCGGGATAGGCAATCAGCCCCAGCATTTT; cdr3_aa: CASSLGGGGGGIGNQPQHF
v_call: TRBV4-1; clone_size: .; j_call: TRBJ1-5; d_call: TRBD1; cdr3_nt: TGCGCCAGCAGCGGACAGGGTTTTCAGCCCCAGCATTTT; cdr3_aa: CASSGQGFQPQHF
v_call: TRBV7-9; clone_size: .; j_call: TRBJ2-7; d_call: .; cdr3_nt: TGTGCCAGCAGCTTAAACAGTTTCCCCTACGAGCAGTACTTC; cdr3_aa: CASSLNSFPYEQYF
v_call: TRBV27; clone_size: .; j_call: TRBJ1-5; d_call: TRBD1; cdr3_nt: TGTGCCAGCAGTTTGTCCGGGACAGTTTATCAGCCCCAGCATTTT; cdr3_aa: CASSLSGTVYQPQHF
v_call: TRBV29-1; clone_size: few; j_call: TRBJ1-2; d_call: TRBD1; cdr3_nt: TGCAGCGGGGGGGACAGCGGACAGCGGGGCTACACCTTC; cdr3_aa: CSGGDSGQRGYTF
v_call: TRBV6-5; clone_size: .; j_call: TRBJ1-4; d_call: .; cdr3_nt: TGTGCCAGCAGTAGACAGAGGAATGAAAAACTGTTTTTT; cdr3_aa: CASSRQRNEKLFF
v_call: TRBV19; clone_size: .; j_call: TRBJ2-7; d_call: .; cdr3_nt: TGTGCCAGTAGTCAGGGGCCAACCGCCAACCTGCAGTACTTC; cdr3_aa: CASSQGPTANLQYF
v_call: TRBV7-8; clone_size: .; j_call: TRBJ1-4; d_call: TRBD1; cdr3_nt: TGTGCCAGCAGCTTACCGCTGGACAGGATGAGGGCAACTAATGAAAAACTGTTTTTT; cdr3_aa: CASSLPLDRMRATNEKLFF
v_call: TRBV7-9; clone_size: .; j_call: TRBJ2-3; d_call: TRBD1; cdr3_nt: TGTGCCAGCAGCTCGACAGGGGCGAACACAGATACGCAGTATTTT; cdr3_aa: CASSSTGANTDTQYF